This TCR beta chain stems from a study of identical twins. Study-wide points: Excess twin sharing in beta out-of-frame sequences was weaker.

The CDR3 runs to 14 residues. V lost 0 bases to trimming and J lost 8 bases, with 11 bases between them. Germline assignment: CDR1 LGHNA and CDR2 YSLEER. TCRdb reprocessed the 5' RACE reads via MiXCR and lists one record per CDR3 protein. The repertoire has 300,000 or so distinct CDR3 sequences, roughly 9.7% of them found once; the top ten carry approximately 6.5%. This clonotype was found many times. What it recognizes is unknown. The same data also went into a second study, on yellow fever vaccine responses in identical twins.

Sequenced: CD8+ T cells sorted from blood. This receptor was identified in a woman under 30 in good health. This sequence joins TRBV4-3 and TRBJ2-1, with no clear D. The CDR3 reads CASSQDPVSDEQFF. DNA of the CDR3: TGCGCCAGCAGCCAAGATCCCGTCTCGGATGAGCAGTTCTTC.